These T cell receptor beta chains were read from a single sample in a study of beta chain features in type 1 diabetes. Assay: immunoSEQ multiplex PCR; the TCRdb copy retains only in-frame clones and omits some. This table holds 250,000 to 300,000 clones, around 22% found once. The sequencing input was naive CD4+ T cells from blood. Receptors were obtained from a woman in her twenties or thirties with type 1 diabetes. Both conserved end residues are part of each CDR3. D genes are given only for firm matches. Clone size is given for some rows only: seen once, a few or many times, or a class if the clone is expanded.

v_gene,d_gene,abundance,j_gene,CDR3aa,CDR3nt
TRBV18,TRBD2,few,TRBJ2-1,CASSPRASGGSGNEQFF,TGTGCCAGCTCACCACGGGCTAGCGGGGGGAGCGGCAATGAGCAGTTCTTC
TRBV15,.,.,TRBJ2-1,CATSRVSGGVIYNEQFF,TGTGCCACCAGCAGAGTGTCGGGCGGGGTGATCTACAATGAGCAGTTCTTC
TRBV5-4,.,.,TRBJ1-4,CASSLTGFREKLFF,TGTGCCAGCAGCTTGACAGGTTTTCGGGAAAAACTGTTTTTT
TRBV5-1,TRBD1,.,TRBJ1-5,CASSFTGDSQPQHF,TGCGCCAGCAGCTTCACAGGGGATAGTCAGCCCCAGCATTTT
TRBV5-1,TRBD2,.,TRBJ2-1,CASSEREGSYNEQFF,TGCGCCAGCAGCGAGCGGGAGGGCTCCTACAATGAGCAGTTCTTC
TRBV18,.,.,TRBJ1-2,CASSPENYGYTF,TGTGCCAGCTCACCAGAGAACTATGGCTACACCTTC
TRBV11-2,.,.,TRBJ2-6,CASSLGSSGANVLTF,TGTGCCAGCAGCTTGGGGAGCTCTGGGGCCAACGTCCTGACTTTC
TRBV2,TRBD1,.,TRBJ1-5,CASSAGQGADNQPQHF,TGTGCCAGCAGTGCCGGACAGGGGGCGGACAATCAGCCCCAGCATTTT
TRBV30,TRBD1,few,TRBJ1-4,CAWSVLGGFSRTGGEKLFF,TGTGCCTGGAGTGTACTCGGGGGGTTCTCACGGACAGGGGGAGAAAAACTGTTTTTT
TRBV2,.,.,TRBJ2-7,CASSDSPRSYEQYF,TGTGCCAGCAGTGACTCCCCGCGGTCCTACGAGCAGTACTTC
TRBV18,TRBD1,.,TRBJ2-3,CASSPDRATQYF,TGTGCCAGCTCACCAGACAGGGCTACGCAGTATTTT
TRBV5-8,.,few,TRBJ1-4,CASSREPATNEKLFF,TGTGCCAGCAGTCGGGAGCCCGCAACTAATGAAAAACTGTTTTTT
TRBV28,.,few,TRBJ1-2,CASSTGSGYTF,TGTGCCAGCAGTACAGGGAGTGGCTACACCTTC
TRBV30,.,.,TRBJ2-1,CAWSVSDEQFF,TGTGCCTGGAGTGTCTCGGATGAGCAGTTCTTC
TRBV25-1,TRBD1,.,TRBJ2-1,CASSARPGQGSYNEQFF,TGTGCCAGCAGTGCACGACCGGGACAGGGCTCCTACAATGAGCAGTTCTTC
TRBV2,TRBD2,.,TRBJ2-5,CASSLPAGGETQYF,TGTGCCAGCTCCCTCCCAGCGGGGGGAGAGACCCAGTACTTC
TRBV5-1,TRBD1,.,TRBJ2-7,CASSSQGVSEQYF,TGCGCCAGCAGCTCGCAGGGGGTGAGCGAGCAGTACTTC
TRBV5-8,.,few,TRBJ1-4,CASRRSLNEKLFF,TGTGCCAGCAGGCGGAGCCTGAATGAAAAACTGTTTTTT
TRBV30,TRBD1,.,TRBJ2-2,CAWSVVAGGITGELFF,TGTGCCTGGAGTGTGGTGGCAGGGGGTATTACCGGGGAGCTGTTTTTT
TRBV29-1,TRBD1,few,TRBJ1-2,CSYRTGGYGYTF,TGCAGCTACAGGACAGGGGGATATGGCTACACCTTC
TRBV20-1,.,.,TRBJ2-1,CSAPGHWEQFF,TGCAGTGCTCCGGGTCACTGGGAGCAGTTCTTC
TRBV20-1,.,.,TRBJ1-4,CSARESEKLFF,TGCAGTGCTAGAGAGAGCGAAAAACTGTTTTTT
TRBV5-1,TRBD2,.,TRBJ2-1,CASSLDRAGGRNEQFF,TGCGCCAGCAGCTTGGATCGCGCGGGAGGTCGTAATGAGCAGTTCTTC
TRBV5-6,.,few,TRBJ1-2,CASSLGRNYGYTF,TGTGCCAGCAGCTTGGGGAGGAACTATGGCTACACCTTC
TRBV5-1,TRBD2,few,TRBJ2-1,CASSDRTSGGNEQFF,TGCGCCAGCAGCGATCGGACTAGCGGGGGCAATGAGCAGTTCTTC
TRBV18,TRBD2,.,TRBJ2-6,CASSRLAASGANVLTF,TGTGCCAGCTCACGGCTAGCGGCATCTGGGGCCAACGTCCTGACTTTC
TRBV30,.,few,TRBJ1-2,CAWRPTGSSYGYTF,TGTGCCTGGAGACCCACAGGGAGCTCCTATGGCTACACCTTC
TRBV10-3,.,.,TRBJ1-1,CAIRVSENTEAFF,TGTGCCATCAGGGTCAGCGAGAACACTGAAGCTTTCTTT
TRBV28,.,.,TRBJ2-7,CASSLGQTYEQYF,TGTGCCAGCAGTTTGGGGCAGACGTACGAGCAGTACTTC
TRBV5-1,.,few,TRBJ2-2,CASSLAASSVTGELFF,TGCGCCAGCAGCTTGGCCGCTAGCTCGGTCACCGGGGAGCTGTTTTTT
TRBV5-8,.,.,TRBJ2-1,CASATLLF,TGTGCCAGCGCCACTTTGCTCTTC
TRBV11-2,.,few,TRBJ2-7,CASSVWTLLTYEQYF,TGTGCCAGCAGCGTATGGACACTACTAACCTACGAGCAGTACTTC
TRBV21-1,.,few,TRBJ1-2,CASSNNGGYTF,TGTGCCAGCAGCAATAATGGCGGCTACACCTTC
TRBV28,.,.,TRBJ1-1,CASRRGRPHMNTEAFF,TGTGCCAGCAGGCGGGGACGGCCCCACATGAACACTGAAGCTTTCTTT
TRBV7-3,.,few,TRBJ2-6,CASSPGHSGANVLTF,TGTGCCAGCAGCCCAGGGCACTCTGGGGCCAACGTCCTGACTTTC
TRBV7-2,.,.,TRBJ2-7,CASSQGQSSSYEQYF,TGTGCCAGCAGCCAAGGACAGTCCAGCTCCTACGAGCAGTACTTC
TRBV28,TRBD1,few,TRBJ1-2,CASSPRGQGHYGYTF,TGTGCCAGCAGTCCCCGAGGACAGGGCCACTATGGCTACACCTTC
TRBV4-1,TRBD1,.,TRBJ1-1,CASSLRDSREAFF,TGCGCCAGCAGCCTCCGGGACAGCCGTGAAGCTTTCTTT
TRBV30,TRBD1,few,TRBJ1-5,CAWSSTPGQANQPQHF,TGTGCCTGGAGTTCAACGCCGGGACAGGCAAATCAGCCCCAGCATTTT
TRBV28,.,few,TRBJ2-7,CASSFPRGGPYEQYF,TGTGCCAGCAGTTTCCCCCGAGGGGGACCTTACGAGCAGTACTTC
TRBV28,TRBD2,.,TRBJ2-2,CASSTGGEGTGELFF,TGTGCCAGCAGCACCGGGGGGGAGGGCACCGGGGAGCTGTTTTTT
TRBV29-1,TRBD2,.,TRBJ2-1,CSVGGLAGGTNEQFF,TGCAGCGTGGGGGGACTAGCGGGAGGGACCAATGAGCAGTTCTTC
TRBV6-5,TRBD1,few,TRBJ1-4,CASSNQSGGRKLFF,TGTGCCAGCAGTAACCAGTCAGGGGGCAGAAAACTGTTTTTT
TRBV28,.,few,TRBJ1-5,CASSTGTDQPQHF,TGTGCCAGCAGCACTGGAACAGATCAGCCCCAGCATTTT
TRBV19,.,.,TRBJ1-5,CASNLRDFQPQHF,TGTGCCAGTAATCTCCGGGACTTTCAGCCCCAGCATTTT
TRBV9,.,.,TRBJ2-5,CASSVQGRVGETQYF,TGTGCCAGCAGCGTACAGGGCCGCGTGGGGGAGACCCAGTACTTC
TRBV28,TRBD1,few,TRBJ1-2,CASSSGQGESGYTF,TGTGCCAGCAGTTCCGGACAGGGGGAAAGTGGCTACACCTTC
TRBV5-1,TRBD1,few,TRBJ1-5,CASSLGTGERQPQHF,TGCGCCAGCAGCTTGGGGACAGGGGAAAGGCAGCCCCAGCATTTT
TRBV11-2,TRBD1,.,TRBJ2-5,CASSLEDRDGTQYF,TGTGCCAGCAGCTTAGAGGACAGGGACGGGACCCAGTACTTC
TRBV5-1,.,few,TRBJ2-3,CASSRERIDTQYF,TGCGCCAGCAGTCGGGAGAGGATAGATACGCAGTATTTT
TRBV9,.,.,TRBJ1-2,CASSVAGGNPVYGYTF,TGTGCCAGCAGCGTAGCGGGAGGGAACCCCGTCTATGGCTACACCTTC